This T cell receptor (beta chain) is from a study of blood T cell repertoires in COVID-19. The authors' processing: Estimated nucleated cell counts came from reference gene primer amplification. Method: immunoSEQ multiplex PCR; TCRdb's copy keeps in-frame clones and lacks some. The D gene and trimming were derived from the DNA, and the V and J assignments and clone size from that table. The sample lists tens of thousands of clones; roughly 80% were seen once. V dropped 9 bases and J dropped 3 bases, with 21 bases sitting between them. This CDR3 spans 17 amino acids. In germline, CDR1 is SGHTA, CDR2 FQGNSA.

This chain uses TRBV7-2 with TRBJ1-6; D is uncertain. Specimen: peripheral blood. This TCR came from a woman in her 70s with acute or convalescent COVID-19. CDR3 amino acids: CASCLLTTLDYNSPLHF. As DNA, the CDR3 is TGTGCCAGTTGCCTACTTACTACCCTAGACTATAATTCACCCCTCCACTTT.